These 15 T cell receptor beta chains were sequenced from one sample in a study of high-grade serous ovarian cancer treatment subgroups. Tumor samples were taken before definitive surgery or chemotherapy. Some clones are missing from TCRdb's copy, which holds only in-frame ones; the method was immunoSEQ multiplex PCR. Of around 2,500 clones detected, over 70% appear once; the ten largest clones hold 18%. The specimen sequenced was tumor tissue. The source of these receptors is a human donor with high-grade serous ovarian cancer.

The CDR3, as DNA: TGCAGCGTTGAGCGGGAGTGGGATACGCAGTATTTT. Translated: CSVEREWDTQYF. The chain has TRBV29-1 and TRBJ2-3, with 7 bases fitting TRBD2. This CDR3 comprises 12 residues. Germline V gene sequence: CDR1 SQVTM, CDR2 ANQGSEA. V was pared by 3 bases and J by 6 bases, with 3 bases of the junction left unmatched.

The V call is TRBV13, the J call TRBJ1-6; 7 bases align to TRBD1. The germline V gene has CDR1 PRHDT and CDR2 FYEKMQ (reference sequence). With 6 bases clipped from V and 5 bases from J, the junction kept 7 bases outside the gene matches. CDR3 length: 15 residues. The CDR3 DNA is TGTGCCAGCAGGGTCAGGGGGGGAAATAATTCACCCCTCCACTTT. The encoded protein is CASRVRGGNNSPLHF.

V gene TRBV7-9 combines with J gene TRBJ2-6; D may be TRBD2 (5 bases). The CDR3 has 17 amino acids. V lost 7 bases and J lost 0, with 16 bases in between. Germline V gene sequence: CDR1 SEHNR, CDR2 FQNEAQ (reference sequence). CDR3 in amino acids: CASNPGSSTSGANVLTF. CDR3 sequence (DNA): TGTGCCAGCAACCCGGGATCCAGCACCTCTGGGGCCAACGTCCTGACTTTC. The complete variable domain, with remaining parts taken from reference TRBV7-9 and TRBJ2-6, reads DTGVSQNPRHKITKRGQNVTFRCDPISEHNRLYWYRQTLGQGPEFLTYFQNEAQLEKSRLLSDRFSAERPKGSFSTLEIQRTEQGDSAMYLCASNPGSSTSGANVLTFGAGSRLTVL.

The V and J genes are TRBV7-8 and TRBJ2-7; D is ambiguous. The CDR3 covers 14 residues. Trimming removed 5 bases from V and 0 bases from J, with 11 bases in between. Germline values: CDR1 SGHVS, CDR2 FQNEAQ. DNA for the CDR3: TGTGCCAGCAGCCATTCCGGTCCCTCCTACGAGCAGTACTTC. Encoded protein: CASSHSGPSYEQYF.

This chain links TRBV12-5 with TRBJ2-7; D is perhaps TRBD1 or TRBD2 (6 bases each). CDR1 and CDR2 (germline): LGHNT, FRNRAP. The CDR3 loop spans 18 amino acids. Trimming took off 2 bases at V and 3 bases at J, with 23 bases between the two ends. The DNA for the CDR3 is TGTGCTAGTGGTTTGTCCTCGTCTGAGGGGGGCGACGTCTACGAGCAGTACTTC. This sequence encodes CASGLSSSEGGDVYEQYF.

This chain uses TRBV28 with TRBJ2-7, with TRBD1 matching 7 bases. CDR3 length: 15 residues. V lost 3 bases, J lost 6 bases, and 11 bases stayed unmatched. Germline CDR1 MDHEN, CDR2 SYDVKM. CDR3 bases: TGTGCCAGCAGTTTTTCGGGACAGCCTGGGCTCGAGCAGTACTTC. This gives the protein CASSFSGQPGLEQYF.

The genes are TRBV11-2 and TRBJ2-7; the D gene is possibly TRBD1 (5 bases). The V and J ends lost 5 bases and 9 bases respectively, with 26 bases between them. The CDR3 loop spans 16 amino acids. Looked up from germline, CDR1 is SGHAT and CDR2 is FQNNGV. In nucleotides, the CDR3 is TGTGCCAGCAGCCCCGCCCCCCAGGACAACATTGCCGGGCAGTACTTC. Translation: CASSPAPQDNIAGQYF.

The chain combines TRBV7-2 with TRBJ2-3; 9 nucleotides agree with TRBD2. In germline, CDR1 is SGHTA, CDR2 FQGNSA. With V trimmed by 10 bases and J by 3 bases, 8 bases remained unmatched. This CDR3 has 14 residues. The CDR3 nucleotides are TGTGCCACCTCCGCGGGAGGGTGGACAGATACGCAGTATTTT. Translation gives CATSAGGWTDTQYF.

The chain joins TRBV6-5 to TRBJ1-3; unclear D gene. V was shortened by 4 bases and J by 0 bases, with 13 bases between the two germline ends. This CDR3 is 16 amino acids long. Germline assignment: CDR1 MNHEY and CDR2 SVGAGI. CDR3 sequence reads: CASSWKNPSSGNTIYF. The CDR3 coding sequence is TGTGCCAGCAGTTGGAAGAACCCCTCCTCTGGAAACACCATATATTTT.

The V and J genes are TRBV6-1 and TRBJ1-4; 8 positions match TRBD1. Germline assignment: CDR1 MNHNS and CDR2 SASEGT. This CDR3 is built from 14 residues. V was pared by 3 bases and J by 8 bases, with 5 bases of the junction left unmatched. CDR3 DNA sequence: TGTGCCAGCAGTGACGGACAGGGCGCGGAAAAACTGTTTTTT. Its translation: CASSDGQGAEKLFF.

The rearrangement joins TRBV7-2 to TRBJ2-1; the D gene is possibly TRBD2 (5 bases). This CDR3 comprises 13 residues. Trimming took 6 bases from V and 6 from J, leaving 12 bases between them. The germline V gene has CDR1 SGHTA and CDR2 FQGNSA. Written as DNA, the CDR3 is TGTGCCAGCAGGGAGGTAGGTTCCAATGAGCAGTTCTTC. Amino acids: CASREVGSNEQFF. The whole variable domain, filled in from reference TRBV7-2 and TRBJ2-1, reads GAGVSQSPSNKVTEKGKDVELRCDPISGHTALYWYRQSLGQGLEFLIYFQGNSAPDKSGLPSDRFSAERTGGSVSTLTIQRTQQEDSAVYLCASREVGSNEQFFGPGTRLTVL.

This rearrangement joins TRBV7-2 to TRBJ1-6; D perhaps matches TRBD1 (6 bases). CDR3 length equals 13 residues. CDR1 and CDR2 (germline): SGHTA, FQGNSA. Trimming left V 10 bases short and J 6 bases short, with 13 bases between. CDR3 DNA: TGTGCCACAAACGGGGGCGGTAATTCACCCCTCCACTTT. It codes for CATNGGGNSPLHF.

The chain links TRBV6-6 to TRBJ1-2; no clear D gene. Trimming pared 2 bases from V and 3 bases from J, leaving 7 bases between. The CDR3 has 13 residues. Germline V gene sequence: CDR1 MNHNY, CDR2 SVGAGI (reference sequence). The CDR3 region has the DNA TGTGCCAGCAGTTACGGGCTAGACTATGGCTACACCTTC. Translation gives CASSYGLDYGYTF.

This chain connects TRBV10-2 to TRBJ2-3, with 11 bases identical to TRBD2. The V segment lost 5 bases and the J segment 4 bases; nucleotides outside the gene matches: 5. The CDR3 contains 15 residues. Looked up from germline, CDR1 is WSHSY and CDR2 is SAAADI. The CDR3 is CASSLTSGAADTQYF. CDR3 sequence (DNA): TGCGCCAGCAGTCTGACTAGCGGGGCGGCAGATACGCAGTATTTT.

Written as DNA, the CDR3 is TGCGCCAGCAGCCCGGGACTAGCGAACACCGGGGAGCTGTTTTTT. Translation gives CASSPGLANTGELFF. This chain links TRBV5-1 with TRBJ2-2; 8 bases are shared with TRBD2. J gave up 0 bases and V 4 bases, and 2 bases lay outside the gene matches. CDR1 and CDR2 from the germline V gene are SGHRS and YFSETQ. The CDR3 consists of 15 residues.